A selection of T cell receptor beta chains follows, all from one sample in a study of T cell responses to AZD1222 COVID-19 vaccine. The protocol was immunoSEQ multiplex PCR, while the TCRdb copy is restricted to in-frame clones and leaves out a portion. Of 110,000 to 150,000 clones in the sample, approximately 90% were seen once. The source material was peripheral blood, sampled 28 days after the second AZD1222 dose. The receptors were gathered from an adult who received the AZD1222 COVID-19 vaccine. CDR3s include the opening cysteine and the closing phenylalanine or tryptophan. The order of the fields is V gene, J gene, CDR3 protein.

TRBV28	TRBJ1-2	CASSLQGAGGYTF
TRBV28	TRBJ1-1	CASSLLQYEAFF
TRBV7-9	TRBJ2-1	CASASADEQFF
TRBV15	TRBJ2-1	CATSRDPGSYNEQFF
TRBV2	TRBJ2-1	CASSSTQPTYNEQFF
TRBV9	TRBJ2-3	CASSPRAGVGDTQYF
TRBV7-9	TRBJ1-3	CASSFGPGGRRGGNTIYF
TRBV27	TRBJ1-5	CASSSDRGGQPQHF
TRBV20-1	TRBJ1-5	CSASIPIKDQPQHF
TRBV10-2	TRBJ1-6	CASSEWDRGSPLHF
TRBV5-6	TRBJ1-3	CASSPRSLWPRGGNTIYF
TRBV5-1	TRBJ2-1	CASSDSGLTIYNEQFF
TRBV4-1	TRBJ2-7	CASSQASSGYEQYF
TRBV3-1/TRBV3-2	TRBJ2-7	CASSQELLYTRPYEQYF
TRBV7-9	TRBJ1-1	CASTFTPPNTEAFF
TRBV19	TRBJ2-1	CASSVGLLSSYNEQFF
TRBV27	TRBJ2-7	CASSRAGGAYEQYF
TRBV27	TRBJ2-7	CASSLAGVSSYEQYF
TRBV3-1/TRBV3-2	TRBJ1-2	CASSQDWSVEGYTF
TRBV6-5	TRBJ1-4	CASSYSSGGNEKLFF
TRBV5-4	TRBJ2-3	CASSPRWGGTDTQYF
TRBV7-3	TRBJ2-7	CASSRTGGQQYF
TRBV7-2	TRBJ2-2	CASSLRPGINTGELFF
TRBV5-1	TRBJ2-7	CASSGQSGSYEQYF
TRBV27	TRBJ2-5	CASSLRANLGSETQYF
TRBV12-3/TRBV12-4	TRBJ1-6	CATADKNNSPLHF
TRBV7-2	TRBJ1-4	CASSEGQTTNEKLFF
TRBV11-2	TRBJ1-1	CASSIGPYTEAFF
TRBV20-1	TRBJ1-1	CSARDDTEAFF
TRBV29-1	TRBJ2-3	CSTLPWLSTDTQYF
TRBV6-5	TRBJ1-5	CASSYEAGWNQPQHF
TRBV3-1/TRBV3-2	TRBJ1-2	CASSQDVAGSYGYTF
TRBV9	TRBJ1-1	CASSVGGATEAFF
TRBV18	TRBJ2-2	CASSRGTGFGELFF
TRBV11-3	TRBJ2-1	CASSLDGNEQFF
TRBV19	TRBJ2-2	CASSIDPRGAGELFF
TRBV27	TRBJ1-2	CASSSTGPQYGYTF
TRBV30	TRBJ1-1	CAWNPATEAFF
TRBV5-1	TRBJ2-3	CASSQPGLAGGIPTDTQYF
TRBV27	TRBJ1-1	CASSWFKNTEAFF
TRBV12-5	TRBJ2-5	CASGLTSSLAGGETQYF
TRBV28	TRBJ2-7	CASNEGGGFYEQYF
TRBV5-1	TRBJ1-2	CASSPAGDGYGYTF
TRBV15	TRBJ2-5	CATSRVQGRIWETQYF
TRBV11-2	TRBJ2-7	CASSLTPGTPREQYF
TRBV5-6	TRBJ1-1	CASSLSIGLNTEAFF
TRBV28	TRBJ2-2	CASSQGGLDTGELFF
TRBV24-1	TRBJ1-2	CATSDSTQNYGYTF